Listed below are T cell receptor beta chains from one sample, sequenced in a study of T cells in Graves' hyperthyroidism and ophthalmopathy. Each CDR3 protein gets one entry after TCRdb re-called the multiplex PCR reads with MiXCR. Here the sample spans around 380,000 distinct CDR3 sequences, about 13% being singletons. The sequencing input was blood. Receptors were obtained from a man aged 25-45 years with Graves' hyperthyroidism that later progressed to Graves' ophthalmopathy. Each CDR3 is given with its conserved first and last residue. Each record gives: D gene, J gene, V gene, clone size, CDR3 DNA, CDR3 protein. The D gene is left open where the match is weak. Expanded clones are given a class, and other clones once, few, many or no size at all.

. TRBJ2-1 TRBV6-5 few TGTGCCAGCAGTTACTCGTTCGGGGTTTTTCAGTTCTTC CASSYSFGVFQFF
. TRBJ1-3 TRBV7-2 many TGTGCCAGCAGCTTAGAAGGGCAGGGGACATCTGGAAACACCATATATTTT CASSLEGQGTSGNTIYF
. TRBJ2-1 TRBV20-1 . TGCAGTGCTAGAGATCAATCTAAGCAGTTCTTC CSARDQSKQFF
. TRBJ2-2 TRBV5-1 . TGCGCCAGCAGCTTGGCCGATAACCCGAACACCGGGGAGCTGTTTTTT CASSLADNPNTGELFF
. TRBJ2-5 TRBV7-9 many TGTGCCAGCAGCTTCCAGGGACTCACGGGAAAAGAGACCCAGTACTTC CASSFQGLTGKETQYF
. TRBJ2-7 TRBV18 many TGTGCCAGCTCACCTACAGGGGACTGGTACGAGCAGTACTTC CASSPTGDWYEQYF
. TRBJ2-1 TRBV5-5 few TGTGCCAGCAGCTCCCCCGGCCGGGACCTAAACAATGAGCAGTTCTTC CASSSPGRDLNNEQFF
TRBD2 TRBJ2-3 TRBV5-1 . TGCGCCAGCAGCTTGGGGGGGGGACTAGCGGGTCGCACAGATCCGCAGTATTTT CASSLGGGLAGRTDPQYF
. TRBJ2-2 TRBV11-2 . TGTGCCAGCAGCCTCAGTGGGGGGCTAGCCGACACCGGGGAGCTGTTTTTT CASSLSGGLADTGELFF
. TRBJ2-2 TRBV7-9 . TGTGCCAGCAGTCCCCCAACCGGGACGGACAACACCGGGGAGCTGTTTTTT CASSPPTGTDNTGELFF
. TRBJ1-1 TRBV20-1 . TGCAGTGCTAGAGTGGCGGAAATGAACACTGAAGCTTTCTTT CSARVAEMNTEAFF
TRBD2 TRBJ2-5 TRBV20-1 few TGCAGTGCTAGGGGGCTAGCGGGGGCCCCCTCCAAGTGGGAGACCCAGTACTTC CSARGLAGAPSKWETQYF
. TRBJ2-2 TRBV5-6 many TGTGCCAGCAGCCGCGAGGTGGACACCGGGGAGCTGTTTTTT CASSREVDTGELFF
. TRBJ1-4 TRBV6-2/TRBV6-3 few TGTGCCAGCAGCCTCTTACGATGGACGAGGGTGAAGGAAAAACTGTTTTTT CASSLLRWTRVKEKLFF
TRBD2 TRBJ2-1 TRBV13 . TGTGCCAGCAGCTCTCGGACTAGCGGTGCCATTAGCTCCTACAATGAGCAGTTCTTC CASSSRTSGAISSYNEQFF
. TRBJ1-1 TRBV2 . TGTGCCAGCAGGAGGACGGAGAACACTGAAGCTTTCTTT CASRRTENTEAFF
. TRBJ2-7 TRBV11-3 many TGTGCCAGCAGCCTCGCCACTGGCGAGCAGTACTTC CASSLATGEQYF
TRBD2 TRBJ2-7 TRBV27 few TGTGCCAGCAGTACCACCGGGACTAGCGCTTACGAGCAGTACTTC CASSTTGTSAYEQYF
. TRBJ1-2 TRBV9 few TGTGCCAGCAGTGAATACAGCTCTAACTATGGCTACACCTTC CASSEYSSNYGYTF
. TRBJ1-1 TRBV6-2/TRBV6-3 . TGTGCCAGCAGTCCTCACCCGGGACACAGGGCCACTGAAGCTTTCTTT CASSPHPGHRATEAFF
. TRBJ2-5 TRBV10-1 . TGCGCCAGCAGTGAGAGGCAGAAAGAGACCCAGTACTTC CASSERQKETQYF
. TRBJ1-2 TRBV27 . TGTGCCAGCACATTCGAGGCGGGGTCGGGCTATGGCTACACCTTC CASTFEAGSGYGYTF
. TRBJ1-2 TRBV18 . TGTGCCAGCTCACCACCGCCCCCGGGGGGCAACTATGGCTACACCTTC CASSPPPPGGNYGYTF
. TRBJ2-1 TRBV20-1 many TGCAGTGCTGATCCCGAGCAGGGAAGAACGGATGAGCAGTTCTTC CSADPEQGRTDEQFF
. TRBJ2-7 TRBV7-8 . TGTGCCAGCAGTCGAGGGGCAGGGACCCGATACGAGCAGTACTTC CASSRGAGTRYEQYF
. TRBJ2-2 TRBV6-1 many TGTGCCAGCACTCCGGGACTCCGGGGCGCGAACACCGGGGAGCTGTTTTTT CASTPGLRGANTGELFF
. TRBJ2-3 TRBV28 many TGTGCCAGCAGTCCCACTCCCCCCGAAGTCGCAGATACGCAGTATTTT CASSPTPPEVADTQYF
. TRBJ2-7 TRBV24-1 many TGTGCCACCAGTGATTTGGACGTTGACTACGAGCAGTACTTC CATSDLDVDYEQYF
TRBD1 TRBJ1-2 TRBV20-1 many TGCAGACCCGGGACAGGGGGCATCTATGGCTACACCTTC CRPGTGGIYGYTF
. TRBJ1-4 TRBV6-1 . TGTGCCAGCAGTGAACAGGGAACGGAAAAACTGTTTTTT CASSEQGTEKLFF
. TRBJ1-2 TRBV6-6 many TGTGCCAGCAGTTACCCCGGGGGGGCTGGTGGCTACACCTTC CASSYPGGAGGYTF
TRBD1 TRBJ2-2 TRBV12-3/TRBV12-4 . TGTGCCAGCAGGACAACAGGGGTCACCGGGGAGCTGTTTTTT CASRTTGVTGELFF
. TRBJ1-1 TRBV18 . TGTGCCAGCTCACCACGCGACCTTTTGGGCCCCGCAGGTGAAGCTTTCTTT CASSPRDLLGPAGEAFF
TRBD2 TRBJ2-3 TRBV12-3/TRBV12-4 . TGTGCCAGCAGTTCCCAGCTAGCGGGCACAGATACGCAGTATTTT CASSSQLAGTDTQYF
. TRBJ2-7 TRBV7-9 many TGTGCCAGCAGCCTCCCTGGCAACTCCTACGAGCAGTACTTC CASSLPGNSYEQYF
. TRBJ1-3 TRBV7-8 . TGTGCCAGCAGCGGTGGCCGGGGGGCGCGGAACACCATATATTTT CASSGGRGARNTIYF
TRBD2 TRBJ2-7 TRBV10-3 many TGTGCCATCAGTGAGTCGAAGCGGGGAGTCTACGAGCAGTACTTC CAISESKRGVYEQYF
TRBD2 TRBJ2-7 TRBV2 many TGTGCCAGCAGAGATAGCGGGGGCTACGAGCAGTACTTC CASRDSGGYEQYF
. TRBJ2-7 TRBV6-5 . TGTGCCAGCAGTTACTCCCAGATCTCCTACGAGCAGTACTTC CASSYSQISYEQYF
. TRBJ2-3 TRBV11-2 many TGTGCCAGCAGCTTAGCGACCACAGATACGCAGTATTTT CASSLATTDTQYF
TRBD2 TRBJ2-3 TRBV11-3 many TGTGCCAGCAGCATGGGACTATTTGCAGATACGCAGTATTTT CASSMGLFADTQYF
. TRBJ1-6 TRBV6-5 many TGTGCCAGCAGTTACTCGTCGCAGGGCAGTGCACCCCTCCACTTT CASSYSSQGSAPLHF
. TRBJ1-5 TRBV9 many TGTGCCAGCAGCGTAGGGGGGACTCAGCCCCAGCATTTT CASSVGGTQPQHF
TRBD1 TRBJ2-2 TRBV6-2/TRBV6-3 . TGTGCCAGCAGTTACCACAGGGGGCCGGGCACCGGGGAGCCGTTTTTT CASSYHRGPGTGEPFF
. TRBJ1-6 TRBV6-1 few TGTGCCAGCAGTTTCGAGGGGTATAATTCACCCCTCCACTTT CASSFEGYNSPLHF
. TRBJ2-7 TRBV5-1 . TGCGCCAGCAGCCTTACAACAGGCTACGAGCAGTACTTC CASSLTTGYEQYF
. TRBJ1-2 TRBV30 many TGTGCCTGGGACGTGGGTGTTGCTGGCTACACCTTC CAWDVGVAGYTF
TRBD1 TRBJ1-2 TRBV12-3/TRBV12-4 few TGTGCCAGCAGCCCGGACAGGAAAACTGATGGCTACACCTTC CASSPDRKTDGYTF